One sample yielded the 10 T cell receptor beta chains listed below, sequenced in a study of cytotoxic CD8 clonotypes in ibrutinib-treated CLL. TCRdb's table, derived via immunoSEQ multiplex PCR, lists solely in-frame clones and lacks some. The sample shows almost 250,000 clones, roughly 74% of them seen only once. The source material was PBMCs, sampled after 24 months of ibrutinib treatment. All receptors come from a human donor with chronic lymphocytic leukemia.

J is TRBJ2-3 and V is TRBV28, with 8 bases matching TRBD1. Germline-derived CDR1 and CDR2 are MDHEN and SYDVKM. V dropped 3 bases and J dropped 3; count of bases not matched to a gene: 5. The CDR3 has 15 residues. CDR3 region: CASSLGTGPTDTQYF. The DNA of the CDR3 is TGTGCCAGCAGTTTGGGGACAGGCCCAACAGATACGCAGTATTTT.

The chain couples TRBV6-5 to TRBJ1-2; maybe TRBD1 (5 bases). Trimming pared 7 bases from V and 5 bases from J, leaving 17 bases between. The CDR3 loop spans 14 amino acids. Germline assignment: CDR1 MNHEY and CDR2 SVGAGI. CDR3 region: CASTRTGTAYGYTF. The CDR3 DNA follows: TGTGCCAGCACACGAACCGGGACTGCGTATGGCTACACCTTC.

This clone was seen once. The V gene is TRBV27, the J gene TRBJ2-5, with TRBD1 identical over 8 bases. The end of the DNA is better explained by TRBJ2-7, so the J call may be wrong. The CDR3 is 14 residues long. Germline-derived CDR1 and CDR2 are MNHEY and SMNVEV (reference sequence). CDR3 DNA: TGTGCCAGCAATACAGGGGGGATAAGACGCGAGCAGTACTTC. As protein: CASNTGGIRREQYF.

This clone was seen more than once but under ten times. The chain combines TRBV5-1 with TRBJ2-5; no reliable D call. Trimming took 2 bases from V and 5 from J, leaving 7 bases between them. Germline CDR1 reads SGHRS; CDR2 reads YFSETQ. CDR3 length equals 12 residues. CDR3 protein: CASSLRSETQYF. CDR3 DNA sequence: TGCGCCAGCAGCTTACGGAGCGAGACCCAGTACTTC.

CDR3 DNA sequence: TGCGCCAGCAGCCAAGAACAGCTAAGCTCCTACAATGAGCAGTTCTTC. Its translation is CASSQEQLSSYNEQFF. The chain recombines TRBV4-1 with TRBJ2-1, with D unclear. V was trimmed by 0 bases and J by 0 bases, leaving 9 bases between them. The CDR3 consists of 16 residues. Germline lookup yields CDR1 MGHRA and CDR2 YSYEKL.

The gene calls are TRBV18 and TRBJ1-5; perhaps TRBD1 as D (5 bases). In germline, CDR1 is KGHSH, CDR2 LQKENI. The CDR3 has 16 residues. V lost 0 bases to trimming and J lost 3 bases, with 12 bases between them. DNA for the CDR3: TGTGCCAGCTCACCACCCGGCGACAGATCCAATCAGCCCCAGCATTTT. It yields the protein CASSPPGDRSNQPQHF.

This chain joins TRBV27 and TRBJ2-3; 7 bases are shared with TRBD2. V shed 4 bases, J shed 6 bases, and the junction held 4 bases outside the gene matches. This CDR3 has 13 amino acids. Germline CDR1 MNHEY, CDR2 SMNVEV (reference sequence). CDR3 nucleotide sequence: TGTGCCAGCAGTTACGATAGCGGGGATACGCAGTATTTT. Translation gives CASSYDSGDTQYF.

The chain combines TRBV6-1 with TRBJ1-1; D gene uncertain. The germline V gene has CDR1 MNHNS and CDR2 SASEGT. V lost 7 bases and J 1 base, leaving 13 bases between the germline ends. The CDR3 is 14 residues long. The CDR3 nucleotides read TGTGCCAGCATACCTGGGCAGACGAACACTGAAGCTTTCTTT. Amino acids: CASIPGQTNTEAFF.

The V call is TRBV28, the J call TRBJ2-3; D remains unclear. The germline V gene encodes CDR1 MDHEN and CDR2 SYDVKM. The CDR3 runs 13 residues. Between the trimmed V and J ends, which lost 6 bases and 2 bases, there was a span of 9 bases. The CDR3 bases are TGTGCCAGCAGCCCACCTCACACAGATACGCAGTATTTT. It encodes CASSPPHTDTQYF.

In this sample, this clone turned up a few times. The CDR3 loop is CARASSRTDTQYF. CDR3 bases: TGTGCCAGGGCCAGCTCACGGACAGATACGCAGTATTTT. This rearrangement joins TRBV6-6 to TRBJ2-3; D is unclear. The CDR3 runs 13 residues. The V gene lost 9 bases and the J gene lost 3 bases, with 13 bases spanning the gap. The germline CDR1 and CDR2 sequences are MNHNY and SVGAGI (reference sequence).